The 27 T cell receptor beta chains reported below all come from one sample, sequenced in a study of naive and memory T cell subsets. These receptors' antigens are unknown. Two oligonucleotides, mixed equimolar, formed the beta constant-region primer covering TRBC1 and TRBC2. Ligated cDNA was amplified by four rounds of PCR with nested alpha and beta constant-region primers and SP2. Each CDR3 protein gets one entry after TCRdb re-called the UMI-ligation and nested PCR reads with MiXCR. The data contain roughly 150,000 distinct CDR3 sequences, 15% to 25% of them singletons. Study-wide results and limits: Possibly reflecting memory cells re-expressing CD45RA, a few larger clonotypes occurred in naive repertoires, especially CD8.

Sequenced input: naive CD8+ T cells from blood. The receptors were sampled from a human donor in good health.

This clonotype has more than one count but fewer than ten. The chain couples TRBV6-5 to TRBJ2-7, with 11 bases fitting TRBD1. The CDR3 is made up of 13 amino acids. Trimming cost V 4 bases and J 4 bases; bases outside gene matches: 0. The germline V gene encodes CDR1 MNHEY and CDR2 SVGAGI. CDR3 DNA sequence: TGTGCCAGCAGTTGGGACAGGGGGTACGAGCAGTACTTC. Its protein is CASSWDRGYEQYF.

V and J are TRBV6-1 and TRBJ1-1, with D uncertain. In germline, CDR1 is MNHNS, CDR2 SASEGT. Trimming took off 3 bases at V and 4 bases at J, with 15 bases between the two ends. This CDR3 has 15 amino acids. The CDR3 region is CASSDVPPGGTEAFF. CDR3 sequence (DNA): TGTGCCAGCAGTGATGTACCCCCCGGCGGCACTGAAGCTTTCTTT.

The chain links TRBV28 to TRBJ1-5; TRBD1 matches at 11 bases. The length of the CDR3 is 17 residues. From germline, CDR1 is MDHEN and CDR2 SYDVKM. Unmatched junction bases numbered 11, after V lost 4 bases and J lost 6 bases. The CDR3 is CASSSPGGTGGGQPQHF. The CDR3 DNA is TGTGCCAGCAGTTCCCCGGGAGGGACAGGGGGAGGTCAGCCCCAGCATTTT.

This clonotype was picked up a small number of times. This chain links TRBV12-3 or TRBV12-4 with TRBJ1-2, with D maybe TRBD1 (5 bases). The CDR3 totals 15 residues. The germline V and J ends were trimmed by 5 bases and 2 bases, with 15 bases remaining between them. CDR3 residues: CASSAGTASNYGYTF. The CDR3 DNA is TGTGCCAGCAGTGCCGGGACCGCGTCCAACTATGGCTACACCTTC.

A word on this clonotype: A much larger clone differs by one base, so this may be a read error. J is TRBJ2-7 and V is TRBV12-3 or TRBV12-4; D is unresolved. This CDR3 is built from 12 residues. Trimming removed 4 bases at V and 0 bases at J, with 4 bases between. The CDR3: CASSYSSYEQYF. The CDR3 region has the DNA TGTGCCAGCAGTTACAGCTCCTACGAGCAGTACTTC.

This clonotype has only a few counts. V and J are TRBV12-3 or TRBV12-4 and TRBJ1-1; D is ambiguous. CDR3 length: 12 amino acids. The V end was cut by 2 bases, the J end by 1 base, with 2 bases between. As DNA, the CDR3 is TGTGCCAGCAGTTTAACGAACACTGAAGCTTTCTTT. The encoded protein is CASSLTNTEAFF.

V is TRBV30 and J is TRBJ2-2; D is uncertain. Germline V gives CDR1 GTSNPN, CDR2 SVGIG (reference sequence). The length of the CDR3 is 11 residues. V shed 5 bases and J shed 4 bases, with 5 bases lying between them. CDR3: CAWGITGELFF. DNA of the CDR3: TGTGCCTGGGGGATCACCGGGGAGCTGTTTTTT.

This clonotype was picked up many times. This chain connects TRBV28 to TRBJ2-7; 9 bases agree with TRBD2. Germline values: CDR1 MDHEN, CDR2 SYDVKM. J was trimmed by 0 bases and V by 8 bases; bases with no gene match: 23. The CDR3 consists of 20 residues. The CDR3 DNA sequence: TGTGCCAGCGCCCTTTGGGGAGGTGCGCGGGAGGGCCGGAGCTCCTACGAGCAGTACTTC. Its protein is CASALWGGAREGRSSYEQYF.

This clonotype appeared a few times. The gene calls are TRBV20-1 and TRBJ1-1; D may be TRBD1 (5 bases). CDR3 size: 14 residues. Germline V gives CDR1 DFQATT, CDR2 SNEGSKA (reference sequence). Deletions cut 3 bases from V and 0 bases from J, with 11 bases between. CDR3 sequence reads: CSARERQMNTEAFF. The DNA of the CDR3 is TGCAGTGCTAGGGAAAGACAGATGAACACTGAAGCTTTCTTT.

This clonotype has ten or more counts. The chain links TRBV9 to TRBJ2-3, with 7 bases aligning to TRBD1. Germline V gene lookup returns CDR1 SGDLS and CDR2 YYNGEE. This CDR3 contains 15 residues. The trim removed 4 bases at V and 0 bases at J, leaving 5 bases unmatched. The CDR3 DNA reads as TGTGCCAGCAGCATCGCGACAGGGAGCACAGATACGCAGTATTTT. This translates into CASSIATGSTDTQYF.

The genes are TRBV9 and TRBJ2-1, with 7 bases aligning to TRBD1. Germline loops: CDR1 SGDLS, CDR2 YYNGEE. CDR3 length: 15 residues. The trim removed 0 bases at V and 4 bases at J, leaving 4 bases unmatched. As DNA, the CDR3 is TGTGCCAGCAGCGTAGAAGGGGGCCCTTACAATGAGCAGTTCTTC. Amino acid sequence: CASSVEGGPYNEQFF.

The chain is built from TRBV25-1 and TRBJ2-1, with TRBD1 as a possible D gene (5 bases). CDR1 MGHDK and CDR2 SYGVNS come from the germline V gene. This CDR3 spans 18 amino acids. Trimming cost V 1 base and J 5 bases, with 21 bases left between them. In DNA, the CDR3 is TGTGCCAGCAGTGAATTCTTCCAGGGTAGTGGGCCCGACAATGAGCAGTTCTTC. This codes for CASSEFFQGSGPDNEQFF.

The chain joins TRBV27 to TRBJ2-7; D is possibly TRBD1 (6 bases). This CDR3 is built from 14 residues. The V gene's germline CDR1 is MNHEY and CDR2 SMNVEV (reference sequence). Trimming stripped 5 bases from V and 2 bases from J, with 13 bases between. CDR3 DNA sequence: TGTGCCAGCAGTCCTATCGGGACACCCTACGAGCAGTACTTC. Amino acid sequence: CASSPIGTPYEQYF.

Only a few counts were recorded for this clonotype. The chain uses TRBV19 and TRBJ2-7, with 9 bases fitting TRBD1. Germline values: CDR1 LNHDA, CDR2 SQIVND (reference sequence). V lost 8 bases and J lost 3; bases outside the gene matches: 11. The CDR3 totals 15 residues. CDR3 region: CASAPFLGQGYEQYF. The CDR3 DNA reads as TGTGCCAGTGCCCCTTTTTTGGGACAGGGCTACGAGCAGTACTTC.

The genes are TRBV6-2 or TRBV6-3 and TRBJ2-4, with D perhaps matching TRBD1 or TRBD2 (9 bases each). V was cut by 2 bases and J by 6 bases, with 38 bases left in between. This CDR3 is 23 amino acids long. Germline CDR1 reads MNHEY; CDR2 reads SVGEGT. The CDR3 loop is CASSYNPGTGRLVAGVVGNIQYF. In DNA form, the CDR3 reads TGTGCCAGCAGTTACAACCCAGGGACAGGGAGGCTCGTAGCGGGAGTTGTTGGAAACATTCAGTACTTC.

This clonotype showed up just a few times. This rearrangement joins TRBV9 to TRBJ2-1; 13 positions match TRBD2. This CDR3 contains 15 residues. V lost 4 bases to trimming and J lost 8 bases; unmatched junction nucleotides: 6. Germline V lookup: CDR1 SGDLS, CDR2 YYNGEE. Here the CDR3 DNA reads TGTGCCAGCAGCCCTGGGACTAGCGGGGTATATGAGCAGTTCTTC. Residues: CASSPGTSGVYEQFF.

The chain employs TRBV6-2 or TRBV6-3 and TRBJ2-5, with 13 bases that match TRBD2. Trimming removed 3 bases from V and 2 bases from J; junction bases left unmatched: 9. The CDR3 has 18 residues. The germline gives CDR1 MNHEY, CDR2 SVGEGT. CDR3 DNA sequence: TGTGCCAGCAGTTATCGGGAGGGGACTAGCGGGATACAAGAGACCCAGTACTTC. This translates into CASSYREGTSGIQETQYF.

This clonotype was observed a handful of times. The chain links TRBV9 to TRBJ2-3; a possible D gene is TRBD1 (6 bases). Germline values: CDR1 SGDLS, CDR2 YYNGEE. There are 16 residues in the CDR3. V was cut by 2 bases and J by 2 bases, with 15 bases left in between. The CDR3 DNA follows: TGTGCCAGCAGCGTGGGGTGGACAGACCTCACAGATACGCAGTATTTT. Residues: CASSVGWTDLTDTQYF.

The DNA for the CDR3 is TGTGCCAGCAGTTTACCACCGGAACTGCCTGAAAATGAGCAGTTCTTC. Translating it yields CASSLPPELPENEQFF. The chain uses TRBV12-3 or TRBV12-4 and TRBJ2-1; no clear D. The CDR3 sequence is 16 residues long. V dropped 2 bases and J dropped 7 bases, with 18 bases sitting between them.

The V gene is TRBV12-5, the J gene TRBJ1-3, with 7 positions matching TRBD1. Germline V gene data show CDR1 as LGHNT and CDR2 as FRNRAP. The CDR3 spans 18 residues. Unmatched junction bases numbered 12, after V lost 1 base and J lost 3 bases. The CDR3 nucleotides read TGTGCTAGTGGTTTGGGACCCGGAACAGGGGTTAGTGGAAACACCATATATTTT. Translating gives CASGLGPGTGVSGNTIYF.

This clonotype showed up just once. The genes are TRBV12-3 or TRBV12-4 and TRBJ2-1; TRBD2 matches at 7 bases. The CDR3 spans 14 residues. The junction had 16 bases not matched to a gene; V was cut back by 11 bases and J by 9 bases. This CDR3 is CACTLGGGRGEQFF. The CDR3 bases are TGTGCCTGCACTCTGGGAGGCGGGAGAGGTGAGCAGTTCTTC.

This chain connects TRBV7-6 to TRBJ1-1; maybe TRBD1 (5 bases). Trimming took off 5 bases at V and 2 bases at J, with 21 bases between the two ends. There are 17 residues in the CDR3. The germline V gene encodes CDR1 SGHVS and CDR2 FNYEAQ. CDR3 amino acids: CASSPVPTDRENTEAFF. The CDR3 coding sequence is TGTGCCAGCAGCCCCGTCCCGACAGACCGCGAAAACACTGAAGCTTTCTTT. The complete variable domain, with remaining parts taken from reference TRBV7-6 and TRBJ1-1, reads GAGVSQSPRYKVTKRGQDVALRCDPISGHVSLYWYRQALGQGPEFLTYFNYEAQQDKSGLPNDRFSAERPEGSISTLTIQRTEQRDSAMYRCASSPVPTDRENTEAFFGQGTRLTVV.

This clonotype was observed many times. This chain links TRBV4-3 with TRBJ2-2; TRBD2 aligns across 10 bases. CDR3 length equals 17 residues. The germline CDR1 and CDR2 sequences are LGHNA and YSLEER. Trimming took 4 bases from V and 2 from J; bases not matched to a gene: 7. The CDR3 loop is CASSRNLAGENTGELFF. Written as DNA, the CDR3 is TGCGCCAGCAGCCGGAATCTAGCGGGGGAAAACACCGGGGAGCTGTTTTTT.

The chain combines TRBV28 with TRBJ1-6; no definite D call. V gave up 6 bases and J gave up 14 bases, with 17 bases separating them. In germline, CDR1 is MDHEN, CDR2 SYDVKM. The CDR3 is 13 residues long. The DNA for the CDR3 is TGTGCCAGCAGCATCGGGCCACCTTTATCCCTCCACTTT. The encoded protein is CASSIGPPLSLHF.

The V call is TRBV3-1, the J call TRBJ2-2; no firm D call. Per germline, CDR1 LGHDT and CDR2 YNNKEL (reference sequence). CDR3 size: 12 residues. V was shortened by 4 bases and J by 5 bases, with 5 bases between the two germline ends. The CDR3: CASSLQTGELFF. DNA for the CDR3: TGTGCCAGCAGCCTGCAGACCGGGGAGCTGTTTTTT.

This clonotype was found a few times. This chain links TRBV5-1 with TRBJ2-7; D possibly matches TRBD1 or TRBD2 (5 bases each). Germline V CDR1 and CDR2: SGHRS, YFSETQ. V lost 4 bases and J lost 2, with 13 bases in between. The CDR3 has 14 amino acids. The CDR3 loop reads CASSPHGDPYEQYF. The DNA of the CDR3 is TGCGCCAGCAGCCCCCACGGGGACCCCTACGAGCAGTACTTC.

This clonotype was picked up a small number of times. The rearrangement links TRBV27 to TRBJ2-7; perhaps TRBD2 as D (5 bases). Deletions cut 3 bases from V and 7 bases from J, with 7 bases between. This CDR3 has 11 residues. CDR1 and CDR2 from the germline V gene are MNHEY and SMNVEV (reference sequence). The CDR3 loop is CASSFGVEQYF. CDR3 coding DNA: TGTGCCAGCAGTTTCGGGGTTGAGCAGTACTTC.